These 17 T cell receptor beta chains came from one sample sequenced in a study of T cell repertoires in MIS-A myocarditis. This table comes from immunoSEQ multiplex PCR, and its TCRdb copy is limited to in-frame clones, with some not included. The data hold around 6,100 clones, with nearly 80% observed a single time. The sequencing sample was made of right inferior lung lobe tissue obtained at autopsy. Receptors were obtained from a man in his late teens or twenties with fulminant myocarditis from multisystem inflammatory syndrome in adults (MIS-A) after COVID-19.

In its sample, this clone was seen once. Written as DNA, the CDR3 is TGTGCCAGTAGCCTCCGGACAGCTTCCCTTTACTATGGCTACACCTTC. This translates into CASSLRTASLYYGYTF. The V gene is TRBV19, the J gene TRBJ1-2, with a tentative D call TRBD1 (6 bases). Germline CDR1 LNHDA, CDR2 SQIVND (reference sequence). Between the trimmed V and J ends, which lost 6 bases and 3 bases, there was a span of 20 bases. The CDR3 spans 16 residues.

This rearrangement joins TRBV4-1 to TRBJ1-3; 8 bases map to TRBD1. Looked up from germline, CDR1 is MGHRA and CDR2 is YSYEKL. CDR3 length: 21 residues. Losses at the gene ends were 0 bases for V and 2 bases for J; bases not matched to a gene: 18. CDR3 sequence reads: CASSQDPAHLSDRGPGNTIYF. The CDR3 nucleotides are TGCGCCAGCAGCCAAGATCCTGCTCATCTTAGCGACAGGGGTCCTGGAAACACCATATATTTT.

The genes are TRBV7-6 and TRBJ1-4, with 7 bases fitting TRBD1. V trimming: 4 bases; J trimming: 5 bases; junction bases outside the gene matches: 13. Germline CDR1 reads SGHVS; CDR2 reads FNYEAQ. This CDR3 has 17 residues. The CDR3 sequence: CASSSLNLGQSNEKLFF. In DNA, the CDR3 is TGTGCCAGCAGCTCCCTTAACTTGGGACAGTCAAATGAAAAACTGTTTTTT.

This chain joins TRBV7-2 and TRBJ2-1; 8 bases are shared with TRBD2. Germline values: CDR1 SGHTA, CDR2 FQGNSA. The CDR3 has 13 residues. Trimming removed 4 bases from V and 9 bases from J; junction bases left unmatched: 5. DNA of the CDR3: TGTGCCAGCAGCTCGGGAGGGGGGCCTGAGCAGTTCTTC. Encoded protein: CASSSGGGPEQFF.

The chain recombines TRBV4-1 with TRBJ2-3; D might be TRBD1 (6 bases). The CDR3 sequence is 13 residues long. The V end lost 1 base, the J end lost 14 bases, and 16 bases lay between the germline ends. Germline CDR1 reads MGHRA; CDR2 reads YSYEKL. DNA of the CDR3: TGCGCCAGCAGCCAAGTGAGGGGGTATCGGAGGTATTTT. Translating it yields CASSQVRGYRRYF.

The V call is TRBV5-1, the J call TRBJ1-1; D is uncertain. V was trimmed by 7 bases and J by 3 bases, leaving 13 bases between them. Germline V gives CDR1 SGHRS, CDR2 YFSETQ. The CDR3 totals 13 residues. DNA for the CDR3: TGCGCCAGCGCGGTGACGATGGACACTGAAGCTTTCTTT. The encoded protein is CASAVTMDTEAFF.

The CDR3 sequence: CASPGQATF. CDR3 coding DNA: TGTGCCAGCCCGGGGCAGGCTACCTTC. The chain carries TRBV13 and TRBJ1-2; D may be TRBD1 (5 bases). Trimming cost V 8 bases and J 14 bases, with 12 bases left between them. CDR3 size: 9 residues. Germline loops: CDR1 PRHDT, CDR2 FYEKMQ (reference sequence).

V gene TRBV7-3 combines with J gene TRBJ1-2, with D hard to call. The CDR3 extends over 13 amino acids. Germline assignment: CDR1 SGHTA and CDR2 FQGTGA. The ends were cut back, 5 bases at V and 2 bases at J, with 9 bases in the middle. CDR3 DNA sequence: TGTGCCAGCAGCCCCGAACGGAACTATGGCTACACCTTC. Residues: CASSPERNYGYTF.

This clone was detected a few times. V is TRBV19 and J is TRBJ2-3; no definite D call. From germline, CDR1 is LNHDA and CDR2 SQIVND (reference sequence). Deletions cut 8 bases from V and 2 bases from J, with 14 bases between. The CDR3 contains 14 residues. CDR3 nucleotides: TGTGCCAGTTCGTGGGAATACAACACAGATACGCAGTATTTT. This codes for CASSWEYNTDTQYF.

This chain joins TRBV30 and TRBJ2-5; D is ambiguous. The CDR3 is made up of 12 amino acids. Germline CDR1 reads GTSNPN; CDR2 reads SVGIG (reference sequence). V shed 4 bases and J shed 7 bases, with 13 bases lying between them. The CDR3: CAWNPGTRTQYF. CDR3 in DNA: TGTGCCTGGAACCCCGGAACCAGGACCCAGTACTTC.

The chain joins TRBV9 to TRBJ2-2; TRBD2 matches 8 bases. The CDR3 extends over 16 amino acids. Losses at the gene ends were 0 bases for V and 3 bases for J; bases not matched to a gene: 4. Germline-derived CDR1 and CDR2 are SGDLS and YYNGEE. Here the CDR3 DNA reads TGTGCCAGCAGCGTAGTAAGCGGGGGATACACCGGGGAGCTGTTTTTT. Translating it yields CASSVVSGGYTGELFF.

The CDR3 loop reads CASSPGTTSYNEQFF. The CDR3 DNA follows: TGCGCCAGCAGCCCCGGGACTACCTCCTACAATGAGCAGTTCTTC. This chain connects TRBV5-1 to TRBJ2-1; 7 positions match TRBD2. CDR3 length: 15 amino acids. The germline V gene encodes CDR1 SGHRS and CDR2 YFSETQ. The junction had 4 bases not matched to a gene; V was cut back by 4 bases and J by 0 bases.

This sequence joins TRBV7-9 and TRBJ1-3; D is unclear. CDR3 size: 16 residues. V lost 5 bases and J lost 0, with 14 bases in between. The germline V gene encodes CDR1 SEHNR and CDR2 FQNEAQ (reference sequence). CDR3 coding DNA: TGTGCCAGCAGCCCCGGGGTCTTGGTCTCTGGAAACACCATATATTTT. As protein: CASSPGVLVSGNTIYF.

This clone was recorded once. V is TRBV29-1 and J is TRBJ1-1, with a possible D match to TRBD1 (6 bases). The germline gives CDR1 SQVTM, CDR2 ANQGSEA. V was pared by 7 bases and J by 0 bases, with 18 bases between. The CDR3 loop spans 15 amino acids. CDR3 DNA: TGCAGCGCCGGAGGGGGGTGGGGCATGAACACTGAAGCTTTCTTT. Translating gives CSAGGGWGMNTEAFF.

This clone was found a few times. This CDR3 is CASRTALISEAFF. DNA for the CDR3: TGTGCCAGCAGGACAGCTTTGATATCTGAAGCTTTCTTT. The chain has TRBV7-3 and TRBJ1-1, with D possibly TRBD1 on 5 matching bases. There are 13 residues in the CDR3. V dropped 6 bases and J dropped 6 bases, with 14 bases sitting between them. Per germline, CDR1 SGHTA and CDR2 FQGTGA.

The rearrangement uses TRBV10-3 and TRBJ1-2, with 8 bases aligning to TRBD1. V shed 7 bases, J shed 4 bases, and the junction held 17 bases outside the gene matches. The CDR3 length is 17 residues. CDR1 and CDR2 from the germline V gene are ENHRY and SYGVKD. The CDR3 region is CAITPTSQGAQGYGYTF. The CDR3 nucleotides read TGTGCCATCACCCCAACCTCCCAGGGGGCGCAGGGCTATGGCTACACCTTC.

The CDR3 sequence is CATSRDWNTEAFF. In nucleotides, the CDR3 is TGTGCCACCAGCAGAGATTGGAACACTGAAGCTTTCTTT. The chain has TRBV15 and TRBJ1-1; D uncertain. V was trimmed by 0 bases and J by 1 base, leaving 3 bases between them. This CDR3 has 13 amino acids. In germline, CDR1 is LNHNV, CDR2 YYDKDF (reference sequence).